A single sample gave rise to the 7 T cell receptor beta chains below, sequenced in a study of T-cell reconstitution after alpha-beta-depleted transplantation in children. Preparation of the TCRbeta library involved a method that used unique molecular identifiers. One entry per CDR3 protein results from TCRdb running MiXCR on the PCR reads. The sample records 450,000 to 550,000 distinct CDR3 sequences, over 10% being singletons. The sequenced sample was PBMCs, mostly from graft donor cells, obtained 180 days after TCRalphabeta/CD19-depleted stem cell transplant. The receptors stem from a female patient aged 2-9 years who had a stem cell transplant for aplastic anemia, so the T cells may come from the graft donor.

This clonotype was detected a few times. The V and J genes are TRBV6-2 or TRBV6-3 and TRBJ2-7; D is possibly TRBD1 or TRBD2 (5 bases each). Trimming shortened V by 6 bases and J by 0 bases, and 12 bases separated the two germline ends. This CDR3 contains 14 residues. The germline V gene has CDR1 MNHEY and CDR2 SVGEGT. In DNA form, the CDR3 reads TGTGCCAGCAGGGGGGACCTAACCTCCTACGAGCAGTACGTC. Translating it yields CASRGDLTSYEQYV.

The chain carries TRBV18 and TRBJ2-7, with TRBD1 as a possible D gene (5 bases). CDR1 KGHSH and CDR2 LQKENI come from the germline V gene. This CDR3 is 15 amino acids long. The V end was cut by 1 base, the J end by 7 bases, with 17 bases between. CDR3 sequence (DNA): TGTGCCAGCTCACCACTTGGTAGGGGAAGTGGAGAGCAGTACGTC. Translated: CASSPLGRGSGEQYV.

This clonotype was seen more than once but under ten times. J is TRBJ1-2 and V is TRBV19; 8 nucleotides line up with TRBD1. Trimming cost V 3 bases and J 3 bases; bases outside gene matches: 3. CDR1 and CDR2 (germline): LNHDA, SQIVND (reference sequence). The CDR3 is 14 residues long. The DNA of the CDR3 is TGTGCCAGTAGTATTGTGACAGGGGACTATGGCTACACCTTC. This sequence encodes CASSIVTGDYGYTF.

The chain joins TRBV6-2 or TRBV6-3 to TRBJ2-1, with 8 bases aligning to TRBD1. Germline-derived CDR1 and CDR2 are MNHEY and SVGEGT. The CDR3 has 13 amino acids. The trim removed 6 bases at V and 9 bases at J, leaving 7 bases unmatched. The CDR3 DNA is TGTGCCAGCAGCGACAGGGGCGTGGGTGAGCAGTTCTTC. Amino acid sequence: CASSDRGVGEQFF.

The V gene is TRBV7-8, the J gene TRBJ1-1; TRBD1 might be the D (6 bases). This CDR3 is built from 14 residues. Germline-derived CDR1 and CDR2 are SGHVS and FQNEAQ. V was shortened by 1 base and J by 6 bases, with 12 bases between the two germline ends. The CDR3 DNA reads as TGTGCCAGCAGCTTAGTCACAGGGCTGGCTGAAGCTTTCTTT. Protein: CASSLVTGLAEAFF.

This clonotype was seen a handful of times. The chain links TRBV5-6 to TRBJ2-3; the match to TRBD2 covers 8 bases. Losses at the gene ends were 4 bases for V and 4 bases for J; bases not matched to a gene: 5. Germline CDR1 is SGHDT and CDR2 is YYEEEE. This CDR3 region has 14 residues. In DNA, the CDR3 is TGTGCCAGCAGCAAGGCGGGAGGATCAGATACGCAGTATTTT. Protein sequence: CASSKAGGSDTQYF.

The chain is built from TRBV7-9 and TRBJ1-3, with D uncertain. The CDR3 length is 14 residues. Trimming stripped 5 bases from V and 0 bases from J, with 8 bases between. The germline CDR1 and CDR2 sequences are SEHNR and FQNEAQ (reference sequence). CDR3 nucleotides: TGTGCCAGCAGCGAAAATAGCTCTGGAAACACCATATATTTT. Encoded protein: CASSENSSGNTIYF.